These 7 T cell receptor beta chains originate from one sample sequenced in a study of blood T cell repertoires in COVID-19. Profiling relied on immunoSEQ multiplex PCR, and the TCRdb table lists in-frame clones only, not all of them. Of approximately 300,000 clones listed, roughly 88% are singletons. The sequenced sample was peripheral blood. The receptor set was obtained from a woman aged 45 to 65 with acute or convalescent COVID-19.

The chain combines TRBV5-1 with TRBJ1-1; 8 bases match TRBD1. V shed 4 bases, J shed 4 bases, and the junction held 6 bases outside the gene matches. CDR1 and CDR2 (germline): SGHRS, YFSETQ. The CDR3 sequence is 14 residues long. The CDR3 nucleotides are TGCGCCAGCAGCCCGGGACAGGCCCTCACTGAAGCTTTCTTT. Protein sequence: CASSPGQALTEAFF.

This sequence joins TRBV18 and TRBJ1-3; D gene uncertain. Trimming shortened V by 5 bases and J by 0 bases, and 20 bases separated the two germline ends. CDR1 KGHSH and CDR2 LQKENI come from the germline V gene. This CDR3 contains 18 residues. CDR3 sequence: CASSANTRNYFSGNTIYF. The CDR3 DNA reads TGTGCCAGCTCAGCCAATACACGTAACTATTTCTCTGGAAACACCATATATTTT.

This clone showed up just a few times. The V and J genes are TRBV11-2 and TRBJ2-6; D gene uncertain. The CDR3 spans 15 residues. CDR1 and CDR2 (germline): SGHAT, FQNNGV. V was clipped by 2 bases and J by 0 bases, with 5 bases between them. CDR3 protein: CASSLTSSGANVLTF. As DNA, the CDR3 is TGTGCCAGCAGCTTAACCAGCTCTGGGGCCAACGTCCTGACTTTC.

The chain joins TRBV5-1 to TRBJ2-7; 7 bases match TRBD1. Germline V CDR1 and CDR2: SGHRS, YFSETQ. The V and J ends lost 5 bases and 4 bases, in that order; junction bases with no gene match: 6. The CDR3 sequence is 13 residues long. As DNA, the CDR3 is TGCGCCAGCAGTCCGGACAGGACGTACGAGCAGTACTTC. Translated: CASSPDRTYEQYF.

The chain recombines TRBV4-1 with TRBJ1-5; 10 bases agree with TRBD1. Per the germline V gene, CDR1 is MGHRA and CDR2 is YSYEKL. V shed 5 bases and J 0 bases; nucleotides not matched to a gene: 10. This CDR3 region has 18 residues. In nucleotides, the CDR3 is TGCGCCAGCAGCTCAGGACAGGGGGGCACCCTTAGCAATCAGCCCCAGCATTTT. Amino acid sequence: CASSSGQGGTLSNQPQHF.

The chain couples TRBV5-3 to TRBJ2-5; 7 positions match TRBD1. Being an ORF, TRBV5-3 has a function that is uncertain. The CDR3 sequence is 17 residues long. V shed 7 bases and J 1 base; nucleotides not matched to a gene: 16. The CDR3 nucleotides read TGTGCCAGAGATACTCGACAGGGAAACGAAACCCAAGAGACCCAGTACTTC. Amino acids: CARDTRQGNETQETQYF.

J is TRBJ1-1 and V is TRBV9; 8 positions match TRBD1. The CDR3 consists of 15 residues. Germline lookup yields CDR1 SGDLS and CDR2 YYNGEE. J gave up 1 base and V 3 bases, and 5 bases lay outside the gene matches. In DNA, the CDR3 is TGTGCCAGCAGCGGACGGGACAGGAGGAACACTGAAGCTTTCTTT. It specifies CASSGRDRRNTEAFF.